This T cell receptor beta chain was recorded in a study of cytomegalovirus exposure and HLA in healthy donors. This CDR3 is 15 amino acids long. V shed 1 base and J 3 bases; nucleotides not matched to a gene: 4. Germline CDR1 is SGHAT and CDR2 is FQNNGV. Findings of the study overall: Fewer N-insertions (relative to the 666-donor mean) were reportedly seen in an Asian-associated ancestry cluster in a later analysis. Most TCR sequences were rare, but some public TCRs occurred in many donors. By HLA locus, TCR association rates varied in a later analysis, with DRB1 showing the most and HLA-C the fewest.

Details on this clone: What it binds is unknown.

In the PCR, 60 Vbeta and 13 Jbeta primers were used. Clones were sequenced by immunoSEQ multiplex PCR, and TCRdb holds only the in-frame ones, with some missing. This table holds some 190,000 clones, more than 65% found once. Specimen: PBMCs. The genes are TRBV11-2 and TRBJ1-1; 8 bases line up with TRBD1. The sequence derives from a young woman in good health and CMV-seropositive. The CDR3 DNA reads TGTGCCAGCAGCTTAGCAGTGACAGGGGACACTGAAGCTTTCTTT. It is translated as CASSLAVTGDTEAFF.